This T cell receptor beta chain was sequenced for a study of identical twins. This clonotype appeared a few times. Its antigen remains unidentified. Study-level points and caveats: Cross-sectional statistics, not tracking of the same donors, supported the conclusions.

MiXCR was run by TCRdb on the 5' RACE reads, yielding one entry per CDR3 protein. Counted here are 200,000 to 250,000 distinct CDR3 sequences, around 8% occurring once; the ten biggest clones make up roughly 2%. This same sample was also taken into another study, of yellow fever vaccine responses in identical twins.

The TCR comes from a woman between 18 and 29 years old in good health. The source material was memory (CD45RO+) T cells sorted from blood.

This chain's CDR3 is CASSWGQGPYEQYF. The DNA of the CDR3 is TGTGCCAGCAGCTGGGGACAGGGCCCCTACGAGCAGTACTTC. V gene TRBV5-6 combines with J gene TRBJ2-7, with TRBD1 identical over 9 bases. Unmatched junction bases numbered 3, after V lost 3 bases and J lost 2 bases. The CDR3 covers 14 residues. Germline-derived CDR1 and CDR2 are SGHDT and YYEEEE. Full variable domain (outside the CDR3, taken from reference TRBV5-6 and TRBJ2-7): DAGVTQSPTHLIKTRGQQVTLRCSPKSGHDTVSWYQQALGQGPQFIFQYYEEEERQRGNFPDRFSGHQFPNYSSELNVNALLLGDSALYLCASSWGQGPYEQYFGPGTRLTVT.